This is a list of T cell receptor beta chains from one sample in a study of blood T cells in healthy people across ages. Using its own MiXCR run on the 5' RACE reads, TCRdb lists one record per CDR3 protein. There are under 2 million distinct CDR3 sequences in the sample; about 31% occur only once, and about 11% lies in the top ten. The sample taken for sequencing was blood. These receptors were collected from a woman aged 25 to 39 in good health. CDR3s include the opening cysteine and the closing phenylalanine or tryptophan. A D gene is named only where the DNA matches it firmly. Clone size is not always given. Where it is, it says once, few, many or a class for expanded clones.

>.|many|TRBV4-1|TRBJ2-5
CASSQPGKETQYF
TGCGCCAGCAGCCAACCGGGCAAAGAGACCCAGTACTTC
>TRBD1|.|TRBV30|TRBJ2-6
CAWKPGQLISWANVLTF
TGTGCCTGGAAACCGGGACAGCTCATAAGCTGGGCCAACGTCCTGACTTTC
>.|.|TRBV14|TRBJ2-7
CASSQDPGPSYEQYF
TGTGCCAGCAGCCAAGATCCAGGGCCCTCCTACGAGCAGTACTTC
>.|.|TRBV7-3|TRBJ2-3
CASSTTNVSTDTQYF
TGTGCCAGCAGCACCACTAACGTCAGCACAGATACGCAGTATTTT
>TRBD2|few|TRBV15|TRBJ2-7
CATSRDPATSARYEQYF
TGTGCCACCAGCAGAGATCCTGCGACTAGCGCCCGCTACGAGCAGTACTTC
>.|.|TRBV5-1|TRBJ1-1
CASSVTGGRNTEAFF
TGCGCCAGCAGCGTAACCGGGGGGAGGAACACTGAAGCTTTCTTT
>.|few|TRBV15|TRBJ1-4
CATSVRGHGFGNEKLFF
TGTGCCACCAGCGTTAGGGGACATGGGTTTGGTAATGAAAAACTGTTTTTT
>.|.|TRBV20-1|TRBJ1-1
CSARDPNRGSIMNTEAFF
TGCAGTGCTAGAGATCCCAATAGGGGTTCGATCATGAACACTGAAGCTTTCTTT
>.|few|TRBV15|TRBJ2-1
CATSRDRISGNEQFF
TGTGCCACCAGCAGAGATCGAATTAGCGGCAATGAGCAGTTCTTC
>.|few|TRBV4-1|TRBJ2-2
CASSQEGSNTGELFF
TGCGCCAGCAGCCAAGAAGGGTCGAACACCGGGGAGCTGTTTTTT
>TRBD1|.|TRBV13|TRBJ1-4
CASTHRDRDEKLFF
TGTGCCAGCACCCACCGGGACAGGGACGAAAAACTGTTTTTT
>.|.|TRBV15|TRBJ1-5
CATSRGGLSNQPQHF
TGTGCCACCAGCAGAGGGGGGCTCAGCAATCAGCCCCAGCATTTT
>TRBD1|.|TRBV11-2|TRBJ2-2
CASSLLGTGRSGELFF
TGTGCCAGCAGCTTACTTGGGACAGGGCGGTCCGGGGAGCTGTTTTTT
>.|.|TRBV29-1|TRBJ2-5
CSAHRGRNLQETQYF
TGCAGCGCTCATCGGGGGAGGAACCTGCAAGAGACCCAGTACTTC
>TRBD2|.|TRBV6-4|TRBJ2-3
CASSDSTGGPPDTQYF
TGTGCCAGCAGTGACTCGACGGGAGGGCCGCCAGATACGCAGTATTTT
>.|few|TRBV27|TRBJ2-5
CASSLMGGTETQYF
TGTGCCAGCAGTTTAATGGGCGGAACAGAGACCCAGTACTTC
>.|.|TRBV13|TRBJ2-3
CASSLIALGADTQYF
TGTGCCAGCAGCTTAATAGCATTGGGCGCAGATACGCAGTATTTT
>.|.|TRBV11-2|TRBJ2-3
CASSLDSPGVGTDTQYF
TGTGCCAGCAGCTTAGATTCGCCTGGGGTCGGCACAGATACGCAGTATTTT
>.|.|TRBV5-1|TRBJ1-1
CASSLDGMNIEAFF
TGCGCCAGCAGCTTGGATGGTATGAACATTGAAGCTTTCTTT
>TRBD2|few|TRBV28|TRBJ2-7
CASSLGGVRTYEQYF
TGTGCCAGCAGTTTGGGAGGGGTCCGCACCTACGAGCAGTACTTC
>.|.|TRBV20-1|TRBJ1-1
CSAREAGLLAFF
TGCAGTGCTAGAGAGGCGGGTTTGCTAGCTTTCTTT
>.|once|TRBV5-1|TRBJ1-1
CASSEIGGPNTEAFF
TGCGCCAGCAGCGAGATTGGGGGTCCGAACACTGAAGCTTTCTTT
>.|.|TRBV6-1|TRBJ1-1
CATSRGGLNTEAFF
TGTGCCACTAGTAGGGGAGGTTTGAACACTGAAGCTTTCTTT
>.|.|TRBV7-2|TRBJ1-2
CASAPGSATYGYTF
TGTGCCAGCGCCCCCGGGAGCGCTACCTATGGCTACACCTTC
>.|.|TRBV6-2/TRBV6-3|TRBJ1-5
CASSLLDYRDRQPQHF
TGTGCCAGCAGTCTTCTCGATTACAGGGATCGCCAGCCCCAGCATTTT
>.|few|TRBV20-1|TRBJ2-7
CSARMAGQTYEQYF
TGCAGTGCTAGAATGGCAGGTCAAACCTACGAGCAGTACTTC
>.|few|TRBV6-1|TRBJ2-7
CASSEALTGYEQYF
TGTGCCAGCAGTGAAGCGCTAACAGGGTACGAGCAGTACTTC
>.|.|TRBV28|TRBJ1-2
CASRGQGQAGYTF
TGTGCCAGCAGAGGCCAGGGGCAGGCTGGCTACACCTTC
>TRBD2|few|TRBV27|TRBJ2-7
CASRRASGAAAYEQYF
TGTGCCAGCAGGAGGGCTAGCGGGGCTGCGGCCTACGAGCAGTACTTC
>.|few|TRBV6-6|TRBJ2-5
CASSYVVGETQYF
TGTGCCAGCAGTTACGTTGTAGGGGAGACCCAGTACTTC
>TRBD1|.|TRBV20-1|TRBJ1-2
CSARNDRAGYGYTF
TGCAGTGCTAGAAACGACAGGGCTGGCTATGGCTACACCTTC
>TRBD1|few|TRBV29-1|TRBJ2-7
CSVEVSGGEQYF
TGCAGCGTTGAGGTATCAGGGGGCGAGCAGTACTTC
>.|few|TRBV5-1|TRBJ2-7
CASWAGRVLYEQYF
TGCGCCAGCTGGGCTGGAAGGGTATTATACGAGCAGTACTTC
>.|few|TRBV20-1|TRBJ2-7
CSARQDLSYEQYF
TGCAGTGCCCGACAGGACCTCTCCTACGAGCAGTACTTC
>TRBD1|.|TRBV20-1|TRBJ2-7
CSATDRGTSYEQYF
TGCAGTGCTACCGACAGGGGCACCTCCTACGAGCAGTACTTC
>.|few|TRBV5-1|TRBJ1-5
CASKDWSNQPQHF
TGCGCCAGCAAAGACTGGAGCAATCAGCCCCAGCATTTT
>TRBD2|.|TRBV10-3|TRBJ2-1
CAISNLAGGPDNEQFF
TGTGCCATCAGTAACCTGGCGGGGGGTCCCGACAATGAGCAGTTCTTC
>.|many|TRBV29-1|TRBJ2-3
CSVCRDSTDTQYF
TGCAGCGTTTGCCGGGACAGCACAGATACGCAGTATTTT
>TRBD2|.|TRBV20-1|TRBJ2-1
CSAIQRGGIYEQFF
TGCAGTGCAATCCAGCGGGGGGGCATCTATGAGCAGTTCTTC
>.|few|TRBV20-1|TRBJ1-1
CSATTGGITEAFF
TGCAGTGCTACGACGGGGGGGATCACTGAAGCTTTCTTT
>.|few|TRBV7-9|TRBJ2-7
CASSLSIGGEQYF
TGTGCCAGCAGCTTATCAATAGGGGGAGAGCAGTACTTC
>.|.|TRBV11-2|TRBJ1-2
CASSSLLTGYEGYTF
TGTGCCAGCAGCTCCCTATTGACAGGATATGAGGGCTACACCTTC
>.|.|TRBV11-2|TRBJ2-7
CASSLGLGGTYEQYF
TGTGCCAGCAGCTTAGGCCTAGGGGGTACCTACGAGCAGTACTTC
>.|few|TRBV13|TRBJ2-3
CASSLVADYQFTDTQYF
TGTGCCAGCAGCTTAGTAGCGGACTACCAGTTCACAGATACGCAGTATTTT
>.|.|TRBV12-3/TRBV12-4|TRBJ2-1
CASRPGKAYNEQFF
TGTGCCAGCAGGCCCGGGAAGGCCTACAATGAGCAGTTCTTC
>.|.|TRBV7-3|TRBJ2-3
CASSLTLFNRTSTDTQYF
TGTGCCAGCAGCTTAACTCTCTTTAACAGGACTAGCACAGATACGCAGTATTTT
>.|many|TRBV4-1|TRBJ2-1
CASSLGRLTDNEQFF
TGCGCCAGCAGCCTGGGACGCCTGACGGACAATGAGCAGTTCTTC
>.|.|TRBV6-1|TRBJ1-2
CASSEGSGAPNYGYTF
TGTGCCAGCAGTGAAGGTTCAGGGGCCCCTAACTATGGCTACACCTTC
>TRBD2|.|TRBV11-2|TRBJ2-1
CASSLAGLATSEQFF
TGTGCCAGCAGCTTAGCGGGACTAGCGACAAGTGAGCAGTTCTTC
>.|few|TRBV4-1|TRBJ1-5
CASSPDRGEPQHF
TGCGCCAGCAGCCCTGACCGGGGGGAGCCCCAGCATTTT
>TRBD1|.|TRBV5-1|TRBJ1-2
CASSLPTGGDGYTF
TGCGCCAGCAGCTTACCGACAGGGGGGGATGGCTACACCTTC
>.|.|TRBV12-3/TRBV12-4|TRBJ1-1
CASSHQGGGYTEAFF
TGTGCCAGCAGTCACCAGGGAGGCGGCTACACTGAAGCTTTCTTT
>TRBD1|few|TRBV29-1|TRBJ2-7
CSVELRDSSYEQYF
TGCAGCGTTGAATTACGGGACAGCTCCTACGAGCAGTACTTC
>.|.|TRBV6-5|TRBJ2-7
CASGTPGRYEQYF
TGTGCCAGCGGTACACCGGGCAGGTACGAGCAGTACTTC
>.|few|TRBV29-1|TRBJ2-1
CSAAAQGHPNEQFF
TGCAGCGCCGCGGCGCAGGGCCATCCCAATGAGCAGTTCTTC